One sample yielded the 4 T cell receptor beta chains listed below, sequenced in a study of blood T cells in healthy people across ages. Primed by a sample-barcoded 5' primer and a J-beta primer mix, a second PCR proceeded for about 6 to 12 cycles. TCRdb processed the 5' RACE reads anew with MiXCR; each CDR3 protein has one entry. The repertoire holds about 730,000 distinct CDR3 sequences, with roughly 47% as singletons. The sequenced sample was blood. Source of these receptors: a woman aged 55-69 years in good health.

This clonotype was observed once. This chain links TRBV11-2 with TRBJ2-7, with a possible D match to TRBD2 (6 bases). V was trimmed by 1 base and J by 1 base, leaving 11 bases between them. Germline V gene data show CDR1 as SGHAT and CDR2 as FQNNGV. There are 15 residues in the CDR3. CDR3 DNA: TGTGCCAGCAGCTTAGTGGCAGCGGGTTCCTACGAGCAGTACTTC. It is translated as CASSLVAAGSYEQYF.

This clonotype turned up a few times. This sequence joins TRBV6-1 and TRBJ2-7; 7 nucleotides match TRBD1. The CDR3 spans 11 residues. Germline V lookup: CDR1 MNHNS, CDR2 SASEGT. V shed 1 base, J shed 12 bases, and the junction held 3 bases outside the gene matches. DNA for the CDR3: TGTGCCAGCAGTGAAGGTGGACAGGCGTACTTC. It codes for CASSEGGQAYF.

This chain connects TRBV12-3 or TRBV12-4 to TRBJ1-4; D uncertain. With 7 bases removed from V and 8 bases from J, the gap between germline ends came to 26 bases. The CDR3 sequence is 17 residues long. Here the CDR3 reads CASTLMPVGEMGEKLFF. The DNA for the CDR3 is TGTGCCAGCACCTTGATGCCAGTCGGGGAAATGGGGGAAAAACTGTTTTTT.

This clonotype appeared a few times. V usage is TRBV5-1 and J usage is TRBJ2-3, with 7 bases identical to TRBD2. The germline V gene encodes CDR1 SGHRS and CDR2 YFSETQ. Trimming took 3 bases from V and 6 from J; bases not matched to a gene: 10. The CDR3 is made up of 15 amino acids. The CDR3 is CASSSGPGRADTQYF. The CDR3 region has the DNA TGCGCCAGCAGCTCAGGACCGGGGAGGGCGGATACGCAGTATTTT.